This paragraph reports one TCR beta chain. Time point meaning: blood at routine non-recurrence follow-up after resection. The sequenced material consisted of unsorted whole RNA from tumor, nontumor lung or frozen PBMC. Every TCR cDNA molecule bore its own unique molecular identifier. MiXCR, run by TCRdb on the 5' RACE reads, gives a single entry per CDR3 protein. The data contain a few thousand distinct CDR3 sequences, roughly 21% of them seen just once; the ten biggest clones take up 40%. This sample stems from a study of spatial heterogeneity in lung cancer. Across the study: Follow-up PBMC samples were sequenced when available, at a median of around two years after resection. Consistently, beta-chain sequences turned up in larger numbers than alpha-chain sequences did.

V was shortened by 4 bases and J by 7 bases, with 11 bases between the two germline ends. The CDR3 loop spans 12 amino acids. CDR1 LGHDT and CDR2 YNNKEL come from the germline V gene (reference sequence). This specimen was PBMCs, taken at follow-up. This clonotype was sampled from a male donor with early-stage non-small cell lung cancer. The rearrangement uses TRBV3-1 and TRBJ2-7; D call uncertain. The CDR3 sequence is CASSRTKREQYF. CDR3 DNA sequence: TGTGCCAGCAGCCGCACCAAGAGGGAGCAGTACTTC.